The sample holds many counts of the clone carrying this T cell receptor (beta chain). V was clipped by 5 bases and J by 2 bases, with 15 bases between them. CDR1 and CDR2 (germline): SGHVS, FQNEAQ. The CDR3 loop spans 15 amino acids. This record comes from a study of human T cells and chemical hapten exposure. Original processing methods: Around 97,000 TCRs per sample was the median, with a range of 23,224 to 690,600. Each CDR3 protein gets one entry after TCRdb re-called the RACE reads with MiXCR. The V and J calls shown here were made by TCRdb, not taken from the authors' results. The table has some 400,000 distinct CDR3 sequences, roughly 4.8% seen once. Sample time point: patch test 1, 2 weeks after DPC sensitization. Treatment specified: therapeutic diphenylcyclopropenone sensitization with weekly scalp DPC.

The clonotype comes from a woman between 45 and 65 years old with alopecia areata. Some clones in this sample may be carry-over from other donors' samples. The sample consisted of whole blood, taken in connection with sensitization to the hapten diphenylcyclopropenone (DPC). The chain carries TRBV7-8 and TRBJ2-5; no clear D gene. CDR3 protein: CASSANWPTQETQYF. The DNA of the CDR3 is TGTGCCAGCAGCGCAAACTGGCCCACACAAGAGACCCAGTACTTC.